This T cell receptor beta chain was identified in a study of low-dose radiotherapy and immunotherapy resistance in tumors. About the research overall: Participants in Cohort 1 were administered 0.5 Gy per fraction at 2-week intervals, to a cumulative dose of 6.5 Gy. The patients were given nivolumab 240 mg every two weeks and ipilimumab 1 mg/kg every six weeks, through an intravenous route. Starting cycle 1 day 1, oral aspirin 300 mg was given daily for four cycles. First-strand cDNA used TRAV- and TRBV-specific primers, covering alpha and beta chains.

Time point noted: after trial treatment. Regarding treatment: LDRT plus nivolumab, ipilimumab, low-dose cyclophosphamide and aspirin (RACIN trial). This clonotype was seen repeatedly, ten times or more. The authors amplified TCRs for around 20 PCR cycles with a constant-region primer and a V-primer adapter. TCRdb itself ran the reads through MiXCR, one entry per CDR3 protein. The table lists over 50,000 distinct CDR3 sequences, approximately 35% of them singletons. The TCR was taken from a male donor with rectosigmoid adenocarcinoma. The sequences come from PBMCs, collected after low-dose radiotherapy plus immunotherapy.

The CDR3: CASSGDRGRSGANVLTF. For the CDR3, the DNA is TGTGCCAGCAGTGGGGACAGGGGGCGATCTGGGGCCAACGTCCTGACTTTC. V and J are TRBV27 and TRBJ2-6; 12 nucleotides align to TRBD1. The CDR3 is made up of 17 amino acids. Germline V gene lookup returns CDR1 MNHEY and CDR2 SMNVEV (reference sequence). V lost 5 bases to trimming and J lost 1 base; unmatched junction nucleotides: 3.